A selection of T cell receptor beta chains follows, all from one sample in a study of cytomegalovirus exposure and HLA in healthy donors. Clones were sequenced by immunoSEQ multiplex PCR, and TCRdb holds only the in-frame ones, with some missing. The table includes under 70,000 clones, about 77% detected once. The sequenced material came from PBMCs. The receptors stem from a female donor in good health and CMV-seronegative. Each CDR3 is given with its conserved first and last residue. D genes are given only for firm matches. The size field is filled for only some rows; it gives once, few, many or a size class.

clone_size,j_call,d_call,v_call,cdr3_nt,cdr3_aa
once,TRBJ2-7,TRBD1,TRBV5-1,TGCGCCAGCAGCTCGGGTTTCGGGACAGGACCATACGAGCAGTACTTC,CASSSGFGTGPYEQYF
few,TRBJ2-1,TRBD2,TRBV19,TGTGCCAGTAGCCGACGCGGGAGGGAATACAATGAGCAGTTCTTC,CASSRRGREYNEQFF
.,TRBJ2-7,TRBD2,TRBV28,TGTGCCAGCAGTTTACGGACTAGCGGTCTGTACGAGCAGTACTTC,CASSLRTSGLYEQYF
.,TRBJ1-6,.,TRBV27,TGTGCCAGCAGTTTCAGCGAGAGTAATTCCCCCCTCCACTTT,CASSFSESNSPLHF
.,TRBJ1-4,TRBD1,TRBV5-6,TGTGCCAGCAGCCTCGACAGGGGAAGCGAAAAACTGTTTTTT,CASSLDRGSEKLFF
.,TRBJ2-1,.,TRBV7-6,TGTGCCAGCAGCCCAAGACAGAGGGAGCAGTTCTTC,CASSPRQREQFF
.,TRBJ2-5,TRBD1,TRBV4-1,TGCGCCAGCAGCCCTTCCGGGACAGTAATACAAGAGACCCAGTACTTC,CASSPSGTVIQETQYF
few,TRBJ1-5,.,TRBV13,TGTGCCAGCAGCTTAGGCCGTGGGGCGCCTCAGCCCCAGCATTTT,CASSLGRGAPQPQHF
few,TRBJ1-6,TRBD1,TRBV30,TGTGCCTGGAGTAAGGACAGGGGTAATTCACTCCTCCACTTT,CAWSKDRGNSLLHF
.,TRBJ1-4,.,TRBV19,TGTGCCAGTAGTATGGGCCTAGCCGTAGAAAAACTGTTTTTT,CASSMGLAVEKLFF
.,TRBJ1-1,TRBD1,TRBV2,TGTGCCAGCAACCGGGACAGCACCAACACTGAAGCTTTCTTT,CASNRDSTNTEAFF
.,TRBJ2-7,.,TRBV30,TGTGCCTGGAGTTCCCGTTACGAGCAGTACTTC,CAWSSRYEQYF
.,TRBJ2-3,TRBD2,TRBV5-5,TGTGCCAGCAGCGATATGGGGACTAGCAGCCCATACACAGATACGCAGTATTTT,CASSDMGTSSPYTDTQYF
.,TRBJ2-5,TRBD1,TRBV10-3,TGTGCCATCAGGGAGGGACAGGGGGCTGGGACCCAGTACTTC,CAIREGQGAGTQYF
.,TRBJ2-2,TRBD2,TRBV7-3,TGTGCCAGCAGCCAACTAGCGGGGGTCCCGAACACCGGGGAGCTGTTTTTT,CASSQLAGVPNTGELFF
.,TRBJ2-1,TRBD2,TRBV5-4,TGTGCCAGCAGCTTGCCTGGATCGCGGGAGAATTACAATGAGCAGTTCTTC,CASSLPGSRENYNEQFF
.,TRBJ2-1,.,TRBV5-8,TGTGCCAGCAGCGAAACGGTGAGCTCCTACAATGAGCAGTTCTTC,CASSETVSSYNEQFF
.,TRBJ2-7,.,TRBV30,TGTGCCTGGACCATGAGCTCCTACGAGCAGTACTTC,CAWTMSSYEQYF
once,TRBJ2-7,.,TRBV5-1,TGCGCCAGCAGCTTGGCCCAGGCACCCTACGAGCAGTACTTC,CASSLAQAPYEQYF
.,TRBJ2-5,TRBD1,TRBV6-4,TGTGCCAGCAGTGATCCCCTACCGGGACAGCAGCGAGGGCAGTACTTC,CASSDPLPGQQRGQYF
.,TRBJ1-5,.,TRBV7-2,TGTGCCAGCAGCACGGCGACAGTTTCAGCTCAGCCCCAGCATTTT,CASSTATVSAQPQHF
.,TRBJ2-2,TRBD2,TRBV7-2,TGTGCCAGCAGCTTAGCGCATCTAGCGGGGACGAACACCGGGGAGCTGTTTTTT,CASSLAHLAGTNTGELFF
few,TRBJ1-2,.,TRBV19,TGTGCCAGTAGTCAAAGACAGGCTGGCTACACCTTC,CASSQRQAGYTF
few,TRBJ2-3,.,TRBV6-5,TGTGCCAGCACCAAACAGGGAGGGACAGATACGCAGTATTTT,CASTKQGGTDTQYF
few,TRBJ1-5,TRBD1,TRBV5-1,TGCGCCAGCAGCTTGGCCGGGACAGGGGGACAGCCCCAGCATTTT,CASSLAGTGGQPQHF
few,TRBJ2-1,TRBD2,TRBV6-4,TGTGCCAGCAGTGACACCGGGACTAGCGGGAGCAATGAGCAGTTCTTC,CASSDTGTSGSNEQFF
.,TRBJ2-7,.,TRBV28,TGTGCCAGCAGTTTTTCCGGAGCTTACGAGCAGTACTTC,CASSFSGAYEQYF
few,TRBJ2-1,.,TRBV9,TGTGCCAGCAGCGTCCCCCGATGGGGCGGGACCTACAATGAGCAGTTCTTC,CASSVPRWGGTYNEQFF
.,TRBJ1-4,TRBD1,TRBV18,TGTGCCAGCTCACCGACAGGGGCGACTAATGAAAAACTGTTTTTT,CASSPTGATNEKLFF
once,TRBJ2-4,.,TRBV21-1,TGTGCCAGCAGCACAGTTAACCGGGAATTC,CASSTVNREF
.,TRBJ1-4,TRBD1,TRBV5-4,TGTGCCAGCAGCAGGGGGCAGGATAATGAAAAACTGTTTTTT,CASSRGQDNEKLFF
.,TRBJ2-6,TRBD1,TRBV2,TGTGCCAGCAACGGGAACAGGGGACGCTCTGGGGCCAACGTCCTGACTTTC,CASNGNRGRSGANVLTF
.,TRBJ2-7,TRBD1,TRBV2,TGTGCCAGCAGTCTACTAACACAGGGGTACGAGCAGTACTTC,CASSLLTQGYEQYF
.,TRBJ1-3,.,TRBV6-7,TGTGCCAGCAAAAGCTCCAGGGTTGCTGGAAACACCATATATTTT,CASKSSRVAGNTIYF
.,TRBJ2-1,.,TRBV9,TGTGCCAGCAGCCCCCTACAGTGGGCCAATGAGCAGTTCTTC,CASSPLQWANEQFF
.,TRBJ2-1,.,TRBV11-1,TGTGCCAGCAGCTTAGCCGGACAGACCACCTACAATGAGCAGTTCTTC,CASSLAGQTTYNEQFF
.,TRBJ1-2,.,TRBV27,TGTGCCAGCAGCTACCGCGCCACCCAGGGGCGAAGGGTTGGGGTTAACTATGGCTACACCTTC,CASSYRATQGRRVGVNYGYTF
few,TRBJ2-1,TRBD2,TRBV9,TGTGCCAGCAGTCCTGGACTAGCGGGATACAATGAGCAGTTCTTC,CASSPGLAGYNEQFF
.,TRBJ1-3,.,TRBV28,TGTGTCAGCAGTTTCAGGGCCTTGGCTGGAAACACCATATATTTT,CVSSFRALAGNTIYF
.,TRBJ1-4,.,TRBV30,TGTGCCCGAGAGCGCGGGGAAAATAATGAAAAACTGTTTTTT,CARERGENNEKLFF
.,TRBJ1-2,.,TRBV29-1,TGCAGCGTTGAGGGCCAACCATCCTATGGCTACACCTTC,CSVEGQPSYGYTF
few,TRBJ2-7,.,TRBV5-6,TGTGCCAGCAGCTTGGGGGCCCCAGGAGGCGAGCAGTACTTC,CASSLGAPGGEQYF
.,TRBJ1-2,.,TRBV27,TGTGCCAGCATGGGGCGGGGGCGAGGCTACACCTTC,CASMGRGRGYTF
.,TRBJ2-7,.,TRBV7-2,TGTGCCAGCAGCTCCGATCTACCATACGAGCAGTACTTC,CASSSDLPYEQYF